Sequencing of this TCR beta chain was carried out in a study of T cells expressing NK-cell markers. Study overall: Just one sequenced donor of eight was HCMV-seronegative, while seven were seropositive.

About this clonotype: The antigen is not known.

The CDR3 has 17 residues. The germline V gene has CDR1 KGHSH and CDR2 LQKENI. Reprocessing the 5' RACE reads, TCRdb reports a single entry for every CDR3 protein and omits DNA. The data show about 390,000 distinct CDR3 sequences, and the top ten clones hold roughly 10%. Whole-study findings and limits: Top CD8+ clonotypes included the dominant CD3+CD56+NKG2C+ clonotypes in 5 or 6 donors.

This TCR was sampled from a woman in her fifties or sixties in good health. The V and J genes are TRBV18 and TRBJ2-1; TCRdb calls TRBD2, which cannot be checked without DNA. The source material was blood T cells: a sorted CD56 or NKG2C T cell subset, CD4+ or CD8+ T cells, or bulk PBMC T cells (not recorded which). The CDR3 protein is CASSRSSTSGLYNEQFF. The entire variable domain, with the rest obtained from reference TRBV18 and TRBJ2-1, is as follows: NAGVMQNPRHLVRRRGQEARLRCSPMKGHSHVYWYRQLPEEGLKFMVYLQKENIIDESGMPKERFSAEFPKEGPSILRIQQVVRGDSAAYFCASSRSSTSGLYNEQFFGPGTRLTVL.